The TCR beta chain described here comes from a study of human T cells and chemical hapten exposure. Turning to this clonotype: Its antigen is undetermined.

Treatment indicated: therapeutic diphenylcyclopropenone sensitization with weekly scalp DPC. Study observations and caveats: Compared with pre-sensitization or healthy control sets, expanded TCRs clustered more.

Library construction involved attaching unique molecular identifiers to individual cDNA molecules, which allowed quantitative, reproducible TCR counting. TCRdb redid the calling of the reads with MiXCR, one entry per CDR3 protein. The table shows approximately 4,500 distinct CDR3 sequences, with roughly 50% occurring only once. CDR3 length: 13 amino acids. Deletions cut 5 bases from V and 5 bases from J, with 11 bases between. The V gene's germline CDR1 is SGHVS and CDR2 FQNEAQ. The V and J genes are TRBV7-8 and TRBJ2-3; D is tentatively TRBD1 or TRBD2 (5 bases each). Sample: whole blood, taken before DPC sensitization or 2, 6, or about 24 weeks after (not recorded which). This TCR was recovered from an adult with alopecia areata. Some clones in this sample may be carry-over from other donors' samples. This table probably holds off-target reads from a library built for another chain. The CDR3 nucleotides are TGTGCCAGCAGCGGGGGTAGTGGAGATACGCAGTATTTT. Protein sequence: CASSGGSGDTQYF.